A single sample gave rise to the 16 T cell receptor beta chains below, sequenced in a study of CD8+ T cells in alopecia areata. The treatment is: oral pan-JAK inhibitor, 5-10 mg twice daily. RNA extraction was followed by reverse transcription into cDNA, which acted as the sequencing template. Libraries were prepared by immunoSEQ multiplex PCR; TCRdb keeps only in-frame clonotypes and omits some of them. The sample lists approximately 100,000 clones; roughly three fifths were seen once. This material consisted of CD8+ T cells sorted from blood, taken at approximately week 60, from a patient treated with tofacitinib. All receptors derive from a human donor with alopecia areata.

This sequence joins TRBV13 and TRBJ1-6; D is possibly TRBD1 (5 bases). CDR3 length: 13 residues. Germline CDR1 reads PRHDT; CDR2 reads FYEKMQ (reference sequence). Trimming took off 6 bases at V and 10 bases at J, with 13 bases between the two ends. The CDR3: CASRAAWGSPLHF. The CDR3 nucleotides read TGTGCCAGCAGAGCCGCGTGGGGGTCACCCCTCCACTTT.

This clone occurred a few times. J is TRBJ1-1 and V is TRBV19; TRBD1 is a possible D gene (5 bases). Germline CDR1 LNHDA, CDR2 SQIVND (reference sequence). The ends were cut back, 10 bases at V and 1 base at J, with 13 bases in the middle. This CDR3 region has 13 residues. CDR3 loop: CATSRGANTEAFF. The CDR3 DNA is TGTGCCACCTCCCGGGGCGCGAACACTGAAGCTTTCTTT.

The chain couples TRBV7-9 to TRBJ2-6; D is perhaps TRBD1 or TRBD2 (5 bases each). The CDR3 consists of 16 residues. The germline V gene has CDR1 SEHNR and CDR2 FQNEAQ (reference sequence). Trimming took 2 bases from V and 4 from J, leaving 12 bases between them. Here the CDR3 DNA reads TGTGCCAGCAGCTTAATCGGGGCTTCCGGGGCCAACGTCCTGACTTTC. Its translation: CASSLIGASGANVLTF.

The chain links TRBV27 to TRBJ2-1; 7 bases are a match to TRBD2. V lost 6 bases and J lost 3; bases outside the gene matches: 8. The CDR3 has 15 residues. Germline V gene lookup returns CDR1 MNHEY and CDR2 SMNVEV (reference sequence). The CDR3 spells CASSSSGARYNEQFF. The DNA of the CDR3 is TGTGCCAGCAGCAGCAGCGGGGCTCGCTACAATGAGCAGTTCTTC.

The sample holds one count of this clone. The genes are TRBV27 and TRBJ2-2, with D hard to call. Per germline, CDR1 MNHEY and CDR2 SMNVEV (reference sequence). Trimming cost V 6 bases and J 7 bases, with 9 bases left between them. The CDR3 runs 12 residues. This chain's CDR3 is CASSPQVGELFF. CDR3 bases: TGTGCCAGCAGCCCCCAGGTCGGGGAGCTGTTTTTT.

The rearrangement joins TRBV5-6 to TRBJ2-1, with 11 bases lining up with TRBD2. CDR3 length: 14 amino acids. From germline, CDR1 is SGHDT and CDR2 YYEEEE. V dropped 5 bases and J dropped 7; count of bases not matched to a gene: 5. For the CDR3, the DNA is TGTGCCAGCAGGGGGACTAGCGGCCGGAATGAGCAGTTCTTC. Its protein product is CASRGTSGRNEQFF. Full variable domain (rest looked up from reference TRBV5-6 and TRBJ2-1): DAGVTQSPTHLIKTRGQQVTLRCSPKSGHDTVSWYQQALGQGPQFIFQYYEEEERQRGNFPDRFSGHQFPNYSSELNVNALLLGDSALYLCASRGTSGRNEQFFGPGTRLTVL.

The V call is TRBV6-1, the J call TRBJ1-1, with D possibly TRBD1 on 6 matching bases. V was shortened by 8 bases and J by 6 bases, with 10 bases between the two germline ends. The germline gives CDR1 MNHNS, CDR2 SASEGT. The CDR3 sequence is 11 residues long. As DNA, the CDR3 is TGTGCCAGCGATGGGGGGCCTGAAGCTTTCTTT. Protein product: CASDGGPEAFF.

V is TRBV27 and J is TRBJ2-3; D perhaps matches TRBD1 (5 bases). The CDR3 extends over 13 amino acids. CDR1 MNHEY and CDR2 SMNVEV come from the germline V gene (reference sequence). With 3 bases removed from V and 10 bases from J, the gap between germline ends came to 14 bases. Here the CDR3 DNA reads TGTGCCAGCAGTTTGGTGGCCAAAGGGGCGCAGTATTTT. It is translated as CASSLVAKGAQYF.

The chain links TRBV10-3 to TRBJ2-7; D is unclear. The CDR3 is 13 residues long. Between the trimmed V and J ends, which lost 11 bases and 0 bases, there was a span of 14 bases. Germline V gives CDR1 ENHRY, CDR2 SYGVKD. CDR3 sequence (DNA): TGTGCCGTCCCAAGGTGGGACTCCTACGAGCAGTACTTC. Translating gives CAVPRWDSYEQYF.

This CDR3 is CASSQDDPGTGDTQYF. The CDR3 coding sequence is TGCGCCAGCAGCCAAGATGATCCCGGAACTGGGGATACGCAGTATTTT. The rearrangement joins TRBV4-1 to TRBJ2-3; D not certain. The V gene's germline CDR1 is MGHRA and CDR2 YSYEKL. Trimming took off 0 bases at V and 6 bases at J, with 16 bases between the two ends. The CDR3 length is 16 residues.

The gene calls are TRBV6-5 and TRBJ1-1; no reliable D call. The CDR3 is made up of 11 amino acids. The V and J ends lost 6 bases and 3 bases respectively, with 5 bases between them. CDR1 and CDR2 (germline): MNHEY, SVGAGI. The CDR3 loop is CASRSYTEAFF. DNA for the CDR3: TGTGCCAGCAGGAGTTACACTGAAGCTTTCTTT.

The rearrangement links TRBV30 to TRBJ2-1; 11 bases match TRBD2. The J segment lost 8 bases and the V segment lost 5 bases, leaving 8 bases of the junction unmatched. CDR3 length: 14 amino acids. Germline V gene data show CDR1 as GTSNPN and CDR2 as SVGIG (reference sequence). CDR3 nucleotide sequence: TGTGCCTGGGATAGCGGGGGGGCTAGCGATGAGCAGTTCTTC. This translates into CAWDSGGASDEQFF.

The rearrangement uses TRBV6-5 and TRBJ2-7; tentatively, D is TRBD1 or TRBD2 (5 bases each). Trimming pared 2 bases from V and 4 bases from J, leaving 18 bases between. Germline V gene lookup returns CDR1 MNHEY and CDR2 SVGAGI. CDR3 length: 16 residues. CDR3 region: CASSYPRDGQGYEQYF. DNA for the CDR3: TGTGCCAGCAGTTACCCCAGGGACGGGCAAGGTTACGAGCAGTACTTC.

The chain employs TRBV6-1 and TRBJ2-5; D is unresolved. The germline V and J ends were trimmed by 2 bases and 0 bases, with 13 bases remaining between them. This CDR3 is built from 16 residues. Germline V gene lookup returns CDR1 MNHNS and CDR2 SASEGT. CDR3 in DNA: TGTGCCAGCAGTGAAAGGGAAGGCCCCAACCAAGAGACCCAGTACTTC. It yields the protein CASSEREGPNQETQYF.

The chain uses TRBV5-8 and TRBJ2-3; 12 bases align to TRBD1. Trimming at V came to 4 bases and at J to 6 bases, leaving 6 bases not matched to a gene. In germline, CDR1 is SGHTS, CDR2 YDEGEE. The CDR3 spans 15 residues. The CDR3 DNA reads as TGTGCCAGCAGCAAGGGACAGGGGGCTCGTGATACGCAGTATTTT. The encoded protein is CASSKGQGARDTQYF.

This sequence joins TRBV4-1 and TRBJ2-7; D might be TRBD1 or TRBD2, each matching 7 bases. Germline CDR1 reads MGHRA; CDR2 reads YSYEKL. The CDR3 spans 15 residues. With 5 bases removed from V and 2 bases from J, the gap between germline ends came to 16 bases. In DNA, the CDR3 is TGCGCCAGCAGCTTCGGTCAGGGGGGGACCTACGAGCAGTACTTC. This codes for CASSFGQGGTYEQYF.